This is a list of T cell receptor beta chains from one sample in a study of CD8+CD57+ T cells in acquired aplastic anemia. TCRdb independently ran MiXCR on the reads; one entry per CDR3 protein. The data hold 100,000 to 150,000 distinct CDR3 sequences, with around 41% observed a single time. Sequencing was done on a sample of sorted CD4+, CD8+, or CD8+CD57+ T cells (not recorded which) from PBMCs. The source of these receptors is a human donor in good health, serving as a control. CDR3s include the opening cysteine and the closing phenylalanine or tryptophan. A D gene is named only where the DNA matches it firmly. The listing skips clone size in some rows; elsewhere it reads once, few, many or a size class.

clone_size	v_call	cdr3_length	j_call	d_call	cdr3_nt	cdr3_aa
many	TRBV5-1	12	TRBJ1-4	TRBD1	TGCGCCAGCAGCCAGACAGGGAACGAACTGTTTTTT	CASSQTGNELFF
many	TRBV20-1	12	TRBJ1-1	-	TGCAGTGCTATCGACAGGAGCACTGAAGCTTTCTTT	CSAIDRSTEAFF
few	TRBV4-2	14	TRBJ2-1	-	TGTGCCAGCAGCCAAGATTTTAGGGGCTGGGAGCAGTTCTTC	CASSQDFRGWEQFF
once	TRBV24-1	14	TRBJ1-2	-	TGTGCCACCAGTGATGGGGGAGCAGAGGAAGGCTACACCTTC	CATSDGGAEEGYTF
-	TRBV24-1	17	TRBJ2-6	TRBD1	TGTGCCACCAGTGACCACGGGACAGGGGTCGGGGCCAACGTCCTGACTTTC	CATSDHGTGVGANVLTF
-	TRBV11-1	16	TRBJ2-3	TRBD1	TGTGCCAGCAGCTTAGGGACAGGGTTCAGTACAGATACGCAGTATTTT	CASSLGTGFSTDTQYF
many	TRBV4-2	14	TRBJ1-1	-	TGTGCCAGCAGCCAAGGACCAGAGGGCACTGAAGCTTTCTTT	CASSQGPEGTEAFF
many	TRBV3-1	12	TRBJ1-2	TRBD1	TGTGCCAGCAGGGGACAGGGTGGCGGCTACACCTTC	CASRGQGGGYTF
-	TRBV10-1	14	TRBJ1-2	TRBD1	TGTGCCAGCAGTTTCACCGGGACAGGGTATGGCTACACCTTC	CASSFTGTGYGYTF
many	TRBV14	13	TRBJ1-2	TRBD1	TGTGCCAGCAGACGACAGGGCTACTATGGCTACACCTTC	CASRRQGYYGYTF
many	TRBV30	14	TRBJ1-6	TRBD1	TGTGCCTGGAGTGGGGACAGGAATAATTCACCCCTCCACTTT	CAWSGDRNNSPLHF
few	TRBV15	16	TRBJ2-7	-	TGTGCCACCAGCGGAGTGCGGGACATCGGTTTGTACGAGCAGTACTTC	CATSGVRDIGLYEQYF
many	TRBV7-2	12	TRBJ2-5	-	TGTGCCAGCGGTATGGGATTAGAGACCCAGTACTTC	CASGMGLETQYF
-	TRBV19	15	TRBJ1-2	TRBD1	TGTGCCAGTAGTATCGGACAGGGGGCCTACTATGGCTACACCTTC	CASSIGQGAYYGYTF
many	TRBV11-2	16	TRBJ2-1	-	TGTGCCAGCAGCGTTAACCTCGGGATATCCTACAATGAGCAGTTCTTC	CASSVNLGISYNEQFF
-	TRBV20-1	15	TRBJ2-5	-	TGCAGTGCCCCAAGGAGGCCGGGGGACCAAGAGACCCAGTACTTC	CSAPRRPGDQETQYF
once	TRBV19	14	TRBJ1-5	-	TGTGCCAGTAGTATAGTATGGGGGGGTCAGCCCCAGCATTTT	CASSIVWGGQPQHF
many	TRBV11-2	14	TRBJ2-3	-	TGTGCCAGCAGCTTGGACGTCAGCACAGATACGCAGTATTTT	CASSLDVSTDTQYF
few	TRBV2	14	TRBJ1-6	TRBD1	TGTGCCAGCAGCCTCGACAGGGTAGGAACACCCCTCCACTTT	CASSLDRVGTPLHF
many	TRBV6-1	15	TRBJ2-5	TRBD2	TGTGCCAGCAGTGATACAGCGGGAGTCGGAGAGACCCAGTACTTC	CASSDTAGVGETQYF
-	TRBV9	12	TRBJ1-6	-	TGTGCCAGCAGCGTAGGTCAATCACCCCTCCACTTT	CASSVGQSPLHF
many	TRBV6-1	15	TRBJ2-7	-	TGTGCCAGCAGTGAAAGGGGGAGGGTTTTGTACGAGCAGTACTTC	CASSERGRVLYEQYF
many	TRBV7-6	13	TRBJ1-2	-	TGTGCCAGCAGCTTAGGACAGATCTATGGCTACACCTTC	CASSLGQIYGYTF
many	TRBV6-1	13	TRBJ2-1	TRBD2	TGTGCCAGCAGTACTCCTCGGGGGGATGAGCAGTTCTTC	CASSTPRGDEQFF